This entry describes one T cell receptor (beta chain). This clone has more than one count but fewer than ten. It has no known antigen specificity. No base-level quality is on record; no much larger clone is a single base apart. This specimen comes from a study of technical replicates of blood from several donors (TCRdb year 2017). Library generation was performed with the immunoSEQ multiplex PCR assay. In its TCRdb copy, this immuneACCESS table keeps in-frame sequences only and misses some clones. Where compared with another copy, unresolved V genes explain less than half of these, and the others have no known cause. Recorded for this sample are approximately 75,000 clones; roughly four fifths of them occurred a single time. The ten largest account for roughly 3.9% of the sample. The CDR3 sequence holds 15 residues, the cysteine and phenylalanine included. CDR3 DNA only is kept here, 45 bases in frame from base 1. The germline V gene (reference sequence) sets CDR1 to SGHAT and CDR2 to FQDESV. The germline V and J ends show losses of 4 bases and 12 bases respectively, and no gene match explains 8 bases of the junction.

The sequencing sample was made of PBMCs. Here the chain combines TRBV11-1 and TRBJ2-1, and TRBD2 aligns with 14 junction nucleotides. The receptor was isolated from a human donor in good health. Some clones in this sample may be carry-over from other donors' samples. The nucleotide sequence reads TGTGCCAGCAGCTCCGGACTAGCGGGGGGTCTCGGGCAGTTCTTC. Translated, it reads CASSSGLAGGLGQFF.